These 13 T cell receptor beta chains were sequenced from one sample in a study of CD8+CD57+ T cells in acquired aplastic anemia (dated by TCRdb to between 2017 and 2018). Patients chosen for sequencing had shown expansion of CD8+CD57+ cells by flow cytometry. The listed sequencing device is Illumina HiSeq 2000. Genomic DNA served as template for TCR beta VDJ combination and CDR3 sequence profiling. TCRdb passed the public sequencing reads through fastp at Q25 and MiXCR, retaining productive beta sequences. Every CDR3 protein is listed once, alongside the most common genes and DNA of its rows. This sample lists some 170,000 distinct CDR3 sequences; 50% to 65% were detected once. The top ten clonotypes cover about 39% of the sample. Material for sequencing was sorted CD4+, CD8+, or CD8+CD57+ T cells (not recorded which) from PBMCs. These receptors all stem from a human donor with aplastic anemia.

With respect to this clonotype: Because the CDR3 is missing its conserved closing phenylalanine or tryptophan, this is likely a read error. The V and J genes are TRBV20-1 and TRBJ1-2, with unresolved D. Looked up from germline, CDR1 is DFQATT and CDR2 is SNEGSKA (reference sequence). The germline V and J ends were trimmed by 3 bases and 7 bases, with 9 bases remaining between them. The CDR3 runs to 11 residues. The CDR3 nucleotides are TGCAGTGCTAGCATTAAGGGTGGCTACACCCTC. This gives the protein CSASIKGGYTL.

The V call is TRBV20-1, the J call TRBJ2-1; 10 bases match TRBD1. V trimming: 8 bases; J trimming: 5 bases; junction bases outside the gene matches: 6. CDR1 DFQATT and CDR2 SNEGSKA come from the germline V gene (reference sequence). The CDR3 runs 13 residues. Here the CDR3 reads CSSAGQGNNEQFF. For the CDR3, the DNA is TGCAGTTCCGCGGGACAGGGGAACAATGAGCAGTTCTTC.

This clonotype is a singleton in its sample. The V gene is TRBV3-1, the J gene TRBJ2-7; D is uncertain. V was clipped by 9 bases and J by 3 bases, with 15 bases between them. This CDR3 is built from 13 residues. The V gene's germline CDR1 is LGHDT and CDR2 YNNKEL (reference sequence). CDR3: CARSKTMLYEQYF. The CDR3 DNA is TGTGCCAGAAGCAAGACGATGCTCTACGAGCAGTACTTC.

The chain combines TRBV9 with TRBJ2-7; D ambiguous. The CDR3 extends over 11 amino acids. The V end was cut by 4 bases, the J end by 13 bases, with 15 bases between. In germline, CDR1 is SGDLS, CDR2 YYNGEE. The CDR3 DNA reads TGTGCCAGCAGCTTAGGGCCCTCCCTATACTTC. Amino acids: CASSLGPSLYF.

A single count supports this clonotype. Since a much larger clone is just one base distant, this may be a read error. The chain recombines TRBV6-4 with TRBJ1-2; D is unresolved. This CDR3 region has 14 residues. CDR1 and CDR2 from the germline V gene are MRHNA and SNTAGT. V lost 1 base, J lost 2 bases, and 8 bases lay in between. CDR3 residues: CASSDFPQNYGYTF. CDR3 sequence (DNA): TGTGCCAGCAGTGACTTCCCCCAAAACTATGGCTACACCTTC.

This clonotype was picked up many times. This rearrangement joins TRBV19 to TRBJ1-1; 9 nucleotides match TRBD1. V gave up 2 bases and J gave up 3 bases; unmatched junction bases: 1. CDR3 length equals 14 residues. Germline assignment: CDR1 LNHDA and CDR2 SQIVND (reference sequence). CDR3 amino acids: CASSIWTGDTEAFF. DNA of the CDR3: TGTGCCAGTAGTATATGGACAGGGGACACTGAAGCTTTCTTT.

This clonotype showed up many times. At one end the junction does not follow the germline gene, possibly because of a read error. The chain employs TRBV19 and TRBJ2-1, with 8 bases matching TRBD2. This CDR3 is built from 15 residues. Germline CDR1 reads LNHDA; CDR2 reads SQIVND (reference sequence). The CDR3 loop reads CASSIAGSSYNEQFF. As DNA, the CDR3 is TGTGCCAGTAGCATAGCGGGGAGCTCCTACAATGAGCAGTTCTTC.

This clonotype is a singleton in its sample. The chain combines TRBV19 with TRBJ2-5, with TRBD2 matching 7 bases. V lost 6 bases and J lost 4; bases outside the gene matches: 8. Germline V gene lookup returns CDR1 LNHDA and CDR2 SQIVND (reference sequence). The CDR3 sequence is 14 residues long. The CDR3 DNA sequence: TGTGCCAGTAGAGAGGCAGGGAGGGGAGAGACCCAGTACTTC. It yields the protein CASREAGRGETQYF. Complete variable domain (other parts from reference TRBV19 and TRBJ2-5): DGGITQSPKYLFRKEGQNVTLSCEQNLNHDAMYWYRQDPGQGLRLIYYSQIVNDFQKGDIAEGYSVSREKKESFPLTVTSAQKNPTAFYLCASREAGRGETQYFGPGTRLLVL.

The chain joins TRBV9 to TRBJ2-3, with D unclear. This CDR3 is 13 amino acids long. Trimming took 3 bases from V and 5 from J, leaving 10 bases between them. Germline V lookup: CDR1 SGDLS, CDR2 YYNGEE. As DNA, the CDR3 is TGTGCCAGCAGCGAAGGGTTCGGAGATACGCAGTATTTT. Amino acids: CASSEGFGDTQYF.

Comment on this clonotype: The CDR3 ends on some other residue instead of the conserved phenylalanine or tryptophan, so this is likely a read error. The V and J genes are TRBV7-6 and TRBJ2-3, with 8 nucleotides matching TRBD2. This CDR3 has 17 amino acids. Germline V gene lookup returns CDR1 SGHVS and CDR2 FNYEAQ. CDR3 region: CASSLAWRGASTDAQYL. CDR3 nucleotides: TGTGCCAGCAGCTTAGCGTGGCGGGGGGCAAGCACAGATGCGCAGTATCTT.

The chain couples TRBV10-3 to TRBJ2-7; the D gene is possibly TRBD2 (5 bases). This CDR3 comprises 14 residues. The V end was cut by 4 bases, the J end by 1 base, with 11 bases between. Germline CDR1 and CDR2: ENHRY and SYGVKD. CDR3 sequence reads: CAISGSGGSYEQYF. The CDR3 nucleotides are TGTGCCATCAGTGGGAGCGGAGGTTCCTACGAGCAGTACTTC.

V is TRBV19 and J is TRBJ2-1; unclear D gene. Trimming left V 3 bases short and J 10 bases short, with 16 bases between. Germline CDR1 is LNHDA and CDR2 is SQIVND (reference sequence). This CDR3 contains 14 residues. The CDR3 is CASSIFSGPREQFF. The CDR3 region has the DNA TGTGCCAGTAGTATTTTCTCGGGTCCCAGAGAGCAGTTCTTC.

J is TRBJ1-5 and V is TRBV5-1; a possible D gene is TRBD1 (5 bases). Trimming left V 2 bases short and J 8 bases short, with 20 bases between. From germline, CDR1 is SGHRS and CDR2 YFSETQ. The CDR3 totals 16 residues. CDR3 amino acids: CASSLGSGAAAEPQHF. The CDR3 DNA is TGCGCCAGCAGCTTAGGATCCGGGGCCGCGGCGGAGCCCCAGCATTTT.